The present entry profiles one T cell receptor (beta chain) with its context. This clonotype was observed many times. The antigen this receptor binds is unknown. No base-level quality is on record; no much larger clone is a single base apart. Library preparation used multiplex PCR. TCRdb shows the sequencer as Illumina HiSeq 4000. iRepertoire HTBI primers and Arm-PCR amplification of CDR3 regions were used to construct TCR beta libraries. Before sequencing, the PCR products underwent gel purification. Turning to the authors' computational methods: A total of some 60 TRBV and under 15 TRBJ segments were identified across samples and were used for gene usage analysis of CDR3 amino acid clonotypes. COPE and FqMerger were used to merge the filtered high-quality paired reads into contigs. BLAST was used to align contigs to IMGT TRBV, TRBD and TRBJ reference genes, with CDR3 defined following IMGT. Any clonotype with a frequency above 0.1% was counted as a highly expanded clone. Repertoire diversity was measured by Shannon entropy, and V-J evenness by the Gini coefficient. Clonotypes shared by more than one individual were considered public. The public reads were quality trimmed at Q25 with fastp and then assembled into clones with MiXCR by TCRdb, keeping productive beta chains. A single entry per CDR3 protein holds the most common genes and DNA from its merged rows. The V and J calls were not made by the authors but by TCRdb's processing. This sample gives more than 450,000 distinct CDR3 sequences in total; 16% of them show up just once. The top ten clones comprise about 12% of the sample.

The CDR3 contains 16 residues, cysteine and phenylalanine counted. Here the CDR3 DNA is all that survives: 48 bases in frame from base 1. The CDR1 and CDR2 encoded by the germline V gene are MDHEN and SYDVKM. Compared with germline, V lacks 5 bases and J lacks 5 bases; bases without a gene match: 9. This specimen belongs to a study of regulatory T cells in long-lasting Graves disease (dated by TCRdb to 2020 to 2023). With respect to the entire study: Newly diagnosed Graves' disease patients had taken antithyroid drugs for less than 3 months. Patients with persistent Graves' disease were compared with patients with newly diagnosed Graves' disease using TCR sequencing and RNA sequencing of peripheral blood. The study was registered as a clinical trial and conducted in China. TCR sequencing covered around 13 persistent and 20 or so newly diagnosed Graves' disease patients, some 33 samples in total. The full study reports these points: A larger number of public clonotypes was shared among persistent patients (more than 2,500) than among newly diagnosed patients (roughly 1,000). The small sample size was acknowledged by the authors as a limitation that may reduce accuracy. Lower TCR Shannon entropy and fewer highly expanded clones were observed in persistent Graves' disease patients than in newly diagnosed patients, which suggested clonal expansion. The study examined only peripheral blood because the primary lesion, thyroid tissue, could not be accessed. Persistent disease showed preferential use of TRBV28, TRBJ1-2 and TRBJ2-5, whereas newly diagnosed disease favored TRBV20-1 and TRBJ2-1. Sequencing and analysis were limited to the TCR beta chain.

The intended sense of this specimen's time point label: newly diagnosed GD, antithyroid drugs for less than 3 months. RNA was extracted from PBMCs in TRIzol for both TCR sequencing and RNA sequencing. The diagnosis of Graves' disease was made according to American Thyroid Association guidelines. The patients came from an endocrinology department in Xi'an, China. From each patient, approximately 10 milliliters of peripheral blood was collected into an EDTA anticoagulant tube. PBMCs were isolated by Ficoll Paque Plus density gradient separation without further T cell sorting. RNA quality was checked with an Agilent 2100 Bioanalyzer and agarose gel, and concentration with a NanoDrop 2000. Separately, the same data were catalogued under a study of T cells in Graves' hyperthyroidism and ophthalmopathy. The second study's authors report: Stable Graves' hyperthyroidism was defined as no progression to ophthalmopathy during 18 months of follow-up. Hyperthyroidism patients were newly diagnosed, had a disease duration of under 2 months, and were aged 18 to 65 years. Exclusion was applied to patients with uncontrolled infections, other autoimmune diseases, pregnancy or lactation. Diagnoses relied on clinical symptoms, serum thyroxine and TRAb, thyroid ultrasound and orbital computed tomography. For the first round of RT-PCR on the TCR CDR3, the HTBI primer set was used together with the Qiagen OneStep RT-PCR kit. Most expanded thyroid clonotypes (frequency above 0.001) were also detected in blood, suggesting blood repertoires may reflect thyroid immune responses. A model built on a 13 V-J signature distinguished ophthalmopathy from stable hyperthyroidism, reaching around 90% sensitivity and under 84% specificity in cross-validation and 80%/75% in testing. In validation, progression to ophthalmopathy was predicted by the model with 70% to 71% sensitivity and just over 72% specificity, a median of 6.5 months before onset. A discovery cohort of about 95 patients, approximately 44 with Graves' ophthalmopathy and about 58 with stable Graves' hyperthyroidism, was used to find distinguishing TCR V-J signatures. Prospective prediction of ophthalmopathy was tested in an independent validation cohort consisting of fewer than 20 hyperthyroidism patients and more than 15 patients who later progressed to ophthalmopathy. The 100 discovery patients were randomly split 7:3 into training and test sets. In about 6 Graves' hyperthyroidism patients, the study also compared T-cell repertoires from thyroid tissue with T-cell repertoires from blood. Once sampling was done, hyperthyroidism patients were given methimazole at a starting dose of 30 mg daily, whereas ophthalmopathy patients were given high-dose intravenous methylprednisolone. A second multiplex PCR round built the libraries, followed by size selection and purification. Sequencing of the libraries was done on an Illumina HiSeq2000 using paired-end 100 bp reads. SOAPnuke was used to process the raw data, removing reads that contained adapters or uncalled bases, had a mean Phred below 15, or lacked an exact match to the constant primer or identifier. High-quality paired reads were merged using COPE v1.2.5, and each unique nucleotide sequence was defined as a clonotype. Clonotypes were aligned to IMGT TRBV, TRBD and TRBJ reference segments using MiTCR v1.1. Analysis was restricted to V-J combinations with a frequency above 0.0001, which covered roughly 99% of repertoires. A TCS score was defined as the ratio of F50 (clonal expansion) to E x V (chaos), with BLOSUM62-based TCRdist applied between CDR3 peptides within each V-J. Welch's t-statistics and random forest reduced approximately 520 V-J features to roughly 13, which were used in a naive Bayes classifier (R e1071). Sample size was not statistically predetermined, and investigators were not blinded to group allocation. The paper describes TCR Vbeta CDR3 sequencing of about 140 peripheral blood samples, made up of approximately 40 ophthalmopathy patients, over 70 hyperthyroidism patients and roughly 17 progressor patients.

Specimen: peripheral blood mononuclear cells (PBMCs), collected at new diagnosis, from a patient treated with antithyroid drugs. Here the chain combines TRBV28 and TRBJ2-3; 11 nucleotides in the junction match TRBD2. The TCR was taken from a man in his forties with Graves disease. Donor details come from another sample of the same person, matched by shared clones. For the CDR3, the sequence is CASSLILAGVVDTQYF. The DNA reads as follows: TGTGCCAGCAGTCTAATACTAGCGGGAGTAGTAGATACGCAGTATTTT.